Listed here is a single T cell receptor (beta chain). At one boundary the junction diverges from the germline segment, which might be a read error. These data are taken from a study of shared clonotypes between healthy human individuals. As handled by the study authors: Without quality scores, immunoSEQ junctional reads could not be filtered like full-length reads. Sequencing was performed with immunoSEQ multiplex PCR; in TCRdb, only in-frame clones are kept and a portion is missing. V and J calls and clone size are those listed in that table; D and trimming were worked out from the DNA. The table lists around 2.1 million clones, 90% to 97% of them singletons, with about 0.13% in the top ten. The CDR3 totals 15 residues. The germline V gene has CDR1 MNHNY and CDR2 SVGAGI (reference sequence). CD4+ cell separation produced CD45RA+ naive and CD45RA-negative memory subsets.

The sample taken for sequencing was naive CD4+ T cells sorted from blood. Subset meaning: CD45RA+ positively selected. V gene TRBV6-6 combines with J gene TRBJ2-4; D gene uncertain. The clonotype was recovered from a man between 18 and 35 years old in good health. The CDR3 is CASRYNNERKNIQYF. The CDR3 nucleotides read TGTGCCAGCCGTTACAACAATGAGAGGAAAAACATTCAGTACTTC.